The 26 T cell receptor beta chains in this list originate from one sample, sequenced in a study of blood T cell repertoires in COVID-19. Sequencing was performed with immunoSEQ multiplex PCR; in TCRdb, only in-frame clones are kept and a portion is missing. The sample lists just under 250,000 clones, roughly 89% seen once, with about 4% in the top ten. The specimen was PBMCs or T cells enriched from blood (not recorded which). These receptor sequences come from a woman in her twenties or thirties who had recovered from COVID-19.

The DNA of the CDR3 is TGTGCCAGCAGTCTTAGCGGGAGGGCCCCCAATGAGCAGTTCTTC. It encodes CASSLSGRAPNEQFF. V is TRBV6-2 or TRBV6-3 and J is TRBJ2-1, with 11 bases fitting TRBD2. This CDR3 comprises 15 residues. J gave up 6 bases and V 5 bases, and 6 bases lay outside the gene matches. From germline, CDR1 is MNHEY and CDR2 SVGEGT.

This chain uses TRBV28 with TRBJ1-6; D is possibly TRBD1 (6 bases). CDR3 length: 13 amino acids. Germline V gene sequence: CDR1 MDHEN, CDR2 SYDVKM. V lost 3 bases to trimming and J lost 9 bases, with 9 bases between them. Written as DNA, the CDR3 is TGTGCCAGCAGTTTGGGGACACGTTCACCCCTCCACTTT. It is translated as CASSLGTRSPLHF.

V usage is TRBV20-1 and J usage is TRBJ2-5; 10 bases align to TRBD2. This CDR3 has 15 amino acids. V shed 3 bases, J shed 5 bases, and the junction held 9 bases outside the gene matches. CDR1 DFQATT and CDR2 SNEGSKA come from the germline V gene (reference sequence). This CDR3 is CSASSPSGRLETQYF. The CDR3 DNA reads as TGCAGTGCTAGTTCTCCTAGCGGGAGACTCGAGACCCAGTACTTC.

For this clone: The junction does not match germline at one end; this may be a read error. The chain carries TRBV7-9 and TRBJ2-1; D gene unclear. This CDR3 has 14 amino acids. Germline values: CDR1 SEHNR, CDR2 FQNEAQ (reference sequence). The CDR3 region is CASSLVNSYDEQFF. The DNA for the CDR3 is TGTGCCAGCAGCTTGGTCAATTCCTACGATGAGCAGTTCTTC. The variable domain in full, completed from reference TRBV7-9 and TRBJ2-1, reads DTGVSQNPRHKITKRGQNVTFRCDPISEHNRLYWYRQTLGQGPEFLTYFQNEAQLEKSRLLSDRFSAERPKGSFSTLEIQRTEQGDSAMYLCASSLVNSYDEQFFGPGTRLTVL.

This chain uses TRBV6-2 or TRBV6-3 with TRBJ1-5, with 8 bases matching TRBD1. Germline-derived CDR1 and CDR2 are MNHEY and SVGEGT. With V trimmed by 6 bases and J by 3 bases, 10 bases remained unmatched. The CDR3 totals 16 residues. The CDR3 nucleotides are TGTGCCAGCAGCCCCGACAGGGGCGCACTCAATCAGCCCCAGCATTTT. Amino acids: CASSPDRGALNQPQHF.

V and J are TRBV7-6 and TRBJ1-1; 9 positions match TRBD1. Germline values: CDR1 SGHVS, CDR2 FNYEAQ. This CDR3 region has 14 residues. V shed 5 bases, J shed 5 bases, and the junction held 6 bases outside the gene matches. The CDR3 DNA follows: TGTGCCAGCAGCCGGGGGACAGGGACAACTGAAGCTTTCTTT. This codes for CASSRGTGTTEAFF.

The V call is TRBV4-2, the J call TRBJ2-7; TRBD2 might be the D (7 bases). The CDR3 is 15 amino acids. CDR1 LGHNA and CDR2 YNFKEQ come from the germline V gene. The V end was cut by 4 bases, the J end by 0 bases, with 13 bases between. The CDR3 DNA reads as TGTGCCAGCAGCCCCAGAGGGGGGGGCTCCTACGAGCAGTACTTC. This encodes CASSPRGGGSYEQYF.

The chain couples TRBV3-1 (or the pseudogene TRBV3-2) to TRBJ2-1, with unresolved D. V lost 2 bases to trimming and J lost 9 bases, with 11 bases between them. The CDR3 has 13 amino acids. The germline V gene encodes CDR1 LGHDT and CDR2 YNNKEL (reference sequence). The DNA of the CDR3 is TGTGCCAGCAGCCAACTAGAATCAAGTGAGCAGTTCTTC. The encoded protein is CASSQLESSEQFF.

This clone appeared a single time. The CDR3 is CAWSVSGNTIYF. The CDR3 bases are TGTGCCTGGAGTGTATCGGGAAACACCATATATTTT. This chain uses TRBV30 with TRBJ1-3; D remains unclear. This CDR3 has 12 residues. V gave up 0 bases and J gave up 4 bases, with 4 bases separating them. CDR1 GTSNPN and CDR2 SVGIG come from the germline V gene (reference sequence).

The chain links TRBV4-1 to TRBJ2-1; D is possibly TRBD2 (6 bases). V gave up 6 bases and J gave up 10 bases, with 22 bases separating them. Germline CDR1 is MGHRA and CDR2 is YSYEKL. This CDR3 has 15 residues. CDR3 sequence reads: CASSPTGRGLLEQFF. CDR3 DNA sequence: TGCGCCAGCAGTCCGACGGGGCGGGGACTTTTAGAGCAGTTCTTC.

CDR3 DNA sequence: TGTGCCAGCAGCCGGGGAACTAATGAAAAACTGTTTTTT. Residues: CASSRGTNEKLFF. This chain connects TRBV12-3 or TRBV12-4 to TRBJ1-4; D gene uncertain. V lost 6 bases and J 1 base, leaving 6 bases between the germline ends. The CDR3 runs 13 residues.

The chain recombines TRBV7-2 with TRBJ2-7; D is unclear. V lost 1 base and J 9 bases, leaving 16 bases between the germline ends. This CDR3 is built from 14 residues. Germline assignment: CDR1 SGHTA and CDR2 FQGNSA. The CDR3 DNA follows: TGTGCCAGCAGCTTAGGTGCGTCATCGCTCTCGCAGTACTTC. Amino acid sequence: CASSLGASSLSQYF.

The chain is built from TRBV28 and TRBJ2-5, with 9 bases matching TRBD1. Per the germline V gene, CDR1 is MDHEN and CDR2 is SYDVKM. Trimming took 3 bases from V and 5 from J; bases not matched to a gene: 7. CDR3 length equals 15 residues. CDR3 DNA: TGTGCCAGCAGTTTCCAACAGGGGGCGTTCGAGACCCAGTACTTC. Translation gives CASSFQQGAFETQYF.

This clone was seen once. Other DNA sequences within the sample encode an identical CDR3. The chain has TRBV7-3 and TRBJ1-1, with D perhaps matching TRBD1 (5 bases). CDR1 is SGHTA, CDR2 FQGTGA, per germline. The CDR3 spans 15 residues. V lost 1 base and J lost 1, with 10 bases in between. CDR3 DNA sequence: TGTGCCAGCAGCTTAAACGGGGGAGAGAACACTGAAGCTTTCTTT. Amino acid sequence: CASSLNGGENTEAFF.

The V gene is TRBV7-3, the J gene TRBJ2-1; TRBD1 is a possible D gene (7 bases). The CDR3 runs to 14 residues. Germline-derived CDR1 and CDR2 are SGHTA and FQGTGA. V was cut by 4 bases and J by 10 bases, with 17 bases left in between. As DNA, the CDR3 is TGTGCCAGCAGCTACGACAGGGTGAGCGGGGAGCAGTTCTTC. This gives the protein CASSYDRVSGEQFF.

V usage is TRBV4-1 and J usage is TRBJ1-2; D is unresolved. V was pared by 3 bases and J by 6 bases, with 20 bases between. This CDR3 has 16 amino acids. Germline V CDR1 and CDR2: MGHRA, YSYEKL. CDR3 amino acids: CASSQYPEGRVDGYTF. The CDR3 DNA is TGCGCCAGCAGCCAGTATCCTGAGGGAAGGGTGGATGGCTACACCTTC.

The gene calls are TRBV7-2 and TRBJ1-4; no firm D call. With 0 bases removed from V and 6 bases from J, the gap between germline ends came to 11 bases. Germline V gene lookup returns CDR1 SGHTA and CDR2 FQGNSA. The CDR3 sequence is 15 residues long. CDR3 protein: CASSLALGGDEKLFF. The CDR3 nucleotides read TGTGCCAGCAGCTTAGCCCTGGGAGGAGATGAAAAACTGTTTTTT.

The V and J genes are TRBV20-1 and TRBJ1-1; TRBD1 matches at 8 bases. The CDR3 has 11 residues. Germline CDR1 reads DFQATT; CDR2 reads SNEGSKA (reference sequence). V was pared by 6 bases and J by 11 bases, with 8 bases of the junction left unmatched. CDR3 DNA: TGCAGTGCCACCAAACAGGGGGAGGCTTTCTTT. It codes for CSATKQGEAFF.

The chain has TRBV6-1 and TRBJ2-7; TRBD2 matches at 15 bases. The CDR3 runs 18 residues. The germline V gene encodes CDR1 MNHNS and CDR2 SASEGT. Trimming took 4 bases from V and 1 from J; bases not matched to a gene: 8. CDR3 region: CASSVRGLAGGTSYEQYF. CDR3 in DNA: TGTGCCAGCAGTGTACGGGGACTAGCGGGAGGTACTTCCTACGAGCAGTACTTC.

This rearrangement joins TRBV5-1 to TRBJ2-3, with D perhaps matching TRBD1 (6 bases). V dropped 1 base and J dropped 7 bases, with 16 bases sitting between them. The CDR3 is 15 amino acids. Germline V lookup: CDR1 SGHRS, CDR2 YFSETQ. The DNA for the CDR3 is TGCGCCAGCAGCTTGCCGATGAACAGGGATCATACGCAGTATTTT. Amino acid sequence: CASSLPMNRDHTQYF.

The chain joins TRBV18 to TRBJ2-1; D possibly corresponds to TRBD2 (6 bases). This CDR3 contains 14 residues. Germline CDR1 reads KGHSH; CDR2 reads LQKENI. Trimming removed 2 bases at V and 9 bases at J, with 14 bases between. CDR3 in amino acids: CASSPVMGGSEQFF. The CDR3 nucleotides are TGTGCCAGCTCACCAGTGATGGGGGGAAGTGAGCAGTTCTTC.

The V gene is TRBV2, the J gene TRBJ1-1; D not resolved. CDR3 length: 15 residues. V gave up 7 bases and J gave up 0 bases, with 15 bases separating them. Per the germline V gene, CDR1 is SNHLY and CDR2 is FYNNEI. CDR3 DNA: TGTGCCAGCAAGACAAGGCCTAACTTGAACACTGAAGCTTTCTTT. Its protein is CASKTRPNLNTEAFF.

This sequence joins TRBV5-6 and TRBJ2-7; D is uncertain. Trimming shortened V by 2 bases and J by 1 base, and 13 bases separated the two germline ends. CDR1 is SGHDT, CDR2 YYEEEE, per germline. The CDR3 loop spans 15 amino acids. In DNA, the CDR3 is TGTGCCAGCAGCTTAGGCGGCGACCCGTCCTACGAGCAGTACTTC. This gives the protein CASSLGGDPSYEQYF.

This chain uses TRBV29-1 with TRBJ1-5, with a tentative D call TRBD1 (5 bases). This CDR3 spans 12 amino acids. Germline CDR1 reads SQVTM; CDR2 reads ANQGSEA. V lost 7 bases and J lost 3, with 10 bases in between. Here the CDR3 reads CSGGEVNQPQHF. CDR3 coding DNA: TGCAGCGGGGGGGAGGTCAATCAGCCCCAGCATTTT.

The V call is TRBV5-1, the J call TRBJ1-1; 9 bases are shared with TRBD1. The CDR3 runs to 14 residues. With 4 bases clipped from V and 1 base from J, the junction kept 2 bases outside the gene matches. Germline assignment: CDR1 SGHRS and CDR2 YFSETQ. CDR3 sequence reads: CASSRTGENTEAFF. The CDR3 DNA follows: TGCGCCAGCAGCCGGACAGGGGAGAACACTGAAGCTTTCTTT.

The chain joins TRBV13 to TRBJ2-1, with TRBD2 matching over 7 bases. Germline loops: CDR1 PRHDT, CDR2 FYEKMQ (reference sequence). This CDR3 has 15 amino acids. V lost 1 base, J lost 9 bases, and 9 bases stayed unmatched. CDR3 amino acids: CASSLVAGAVGEQFF. The CDR3 DNA follows: TGTGCCAGCAGCTTAGTGGCGGGAGCGGTTGGTGAGCAGTTCTTC.